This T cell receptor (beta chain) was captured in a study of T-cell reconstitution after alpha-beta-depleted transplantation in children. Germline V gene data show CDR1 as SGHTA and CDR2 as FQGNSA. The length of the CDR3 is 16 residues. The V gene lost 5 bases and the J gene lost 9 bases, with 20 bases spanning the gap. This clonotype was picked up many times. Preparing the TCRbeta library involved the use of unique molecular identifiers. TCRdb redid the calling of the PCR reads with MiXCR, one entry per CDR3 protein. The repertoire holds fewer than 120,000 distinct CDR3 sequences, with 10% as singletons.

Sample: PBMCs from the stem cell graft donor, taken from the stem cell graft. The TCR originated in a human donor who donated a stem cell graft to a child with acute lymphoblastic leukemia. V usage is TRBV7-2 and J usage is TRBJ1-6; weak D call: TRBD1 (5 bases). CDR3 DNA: TGTGCCAGCAGCCCCTTCCGGGGGGAACGGGGTTCACCCCTCCACTTT. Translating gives CASSPFRGERGSPLHF.